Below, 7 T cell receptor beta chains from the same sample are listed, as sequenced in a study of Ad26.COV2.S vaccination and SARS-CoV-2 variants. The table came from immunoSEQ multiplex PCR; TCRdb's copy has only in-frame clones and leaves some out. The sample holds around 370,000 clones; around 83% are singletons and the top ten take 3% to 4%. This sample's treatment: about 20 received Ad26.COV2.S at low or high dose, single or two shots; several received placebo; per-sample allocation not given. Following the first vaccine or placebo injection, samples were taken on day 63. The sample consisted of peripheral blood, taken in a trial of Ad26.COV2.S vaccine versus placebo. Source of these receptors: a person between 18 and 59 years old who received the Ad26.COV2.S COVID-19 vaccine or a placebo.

The CDR3 loop reads CASSRRPLGPGETQYF. The CDR3 DNA reads as TGTGCCAGCAGCCGTAGACCACTAGGGCCCGGAGAGACCCAGTACTTC. V usage is TRBV3-1 (or the pseudogene TRBV3-2) and J usage is TRBJ2-5; D might be TRBD2 (5 bases). The CDR3 sequence is 16 residues long. V was cut by 4 bases and J by 4 bases, with 19 bases left in between. CDR1 is LGHDT and CDR2 is YNNKEL in the germline V gene (reference sequence).

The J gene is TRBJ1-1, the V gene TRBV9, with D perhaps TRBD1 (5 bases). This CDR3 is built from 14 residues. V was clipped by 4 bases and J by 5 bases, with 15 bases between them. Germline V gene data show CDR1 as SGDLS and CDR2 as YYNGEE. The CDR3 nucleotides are TGTGCCAGCAGCTCCCCGGGACCGGGGACTGAAGCTTTCTTT. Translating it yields CASSSPGPGTEAFF. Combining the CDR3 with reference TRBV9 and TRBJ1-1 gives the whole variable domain DSGVTQTPKHLITATGQRVTLRCSPRSGDLSVYWYQQSLDQGLQFLIQYYNGEERAKGNILERFSAQQFPDLHSELNLSSLELGDSALYFCASSSPGPGTEAFFGQGTRLTVV.

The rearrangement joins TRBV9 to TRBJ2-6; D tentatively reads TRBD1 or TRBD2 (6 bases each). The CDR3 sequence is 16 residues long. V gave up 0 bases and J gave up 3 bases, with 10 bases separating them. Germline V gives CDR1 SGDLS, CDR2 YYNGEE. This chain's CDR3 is CASSVVGGLGANVLTF. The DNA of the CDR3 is TGTGCCAGCAGCGTAGTTGGGGGGCTTGGGGCCAACGTCCTGACTTTC.

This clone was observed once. DNA for the CDR3: TGTGCCAGCAGCTTAGTTCAGGGCAACAACGTCCTGACTTTC. Translating gives CASSLVQGNNVLTF. This chain links TRBV7-2 with TRBJ2-6, with a possible D match to TRBD1 (5 bases). Germline CDR1 SGHTA, CDR2 FQGNSA. V shed 1 base and J shed 9 bases, with 10 bases lying between them. The CDR3 has 14 amino acids. Together with reference TRBV7-2 and TRBJ2-6, the CDR3 gives the full variable domain: GAGVSQSPSNKVTEKGKDVELRCDPISGHTALYWYRQSLGQGLEFLIYFQGNSAPDKSGLPSDRFSAERTGGSVSTLTIQRTQQEDSAVYLCASSLVQGNNVLTFGAGSRLTVL.

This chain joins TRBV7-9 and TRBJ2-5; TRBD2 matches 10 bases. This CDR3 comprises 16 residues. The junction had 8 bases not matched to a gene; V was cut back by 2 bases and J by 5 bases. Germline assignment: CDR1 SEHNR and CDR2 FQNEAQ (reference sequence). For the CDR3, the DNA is TGTGCCAGCAGCTTAAATCTAGCGGGAGTCGGGGAGACCCAGTACTTC. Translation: CASSLNLAGVGETQYF.

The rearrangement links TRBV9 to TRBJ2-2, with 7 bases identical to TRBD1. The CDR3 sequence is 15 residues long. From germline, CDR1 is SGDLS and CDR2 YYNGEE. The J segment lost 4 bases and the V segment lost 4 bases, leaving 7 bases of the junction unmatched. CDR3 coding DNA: TGTGCCAGCAGCCGACAGGGTCTCGGCACCGGGGAGCTGTTTTTT. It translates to CASSRQGLGTGELFF.

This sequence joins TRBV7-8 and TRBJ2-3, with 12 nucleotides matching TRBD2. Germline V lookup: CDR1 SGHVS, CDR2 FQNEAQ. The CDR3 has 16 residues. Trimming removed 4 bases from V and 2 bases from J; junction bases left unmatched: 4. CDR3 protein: CASSSGLAGYTDTQYF. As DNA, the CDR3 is TGTGCCAGCAGCTCTGGACTAGCGGGGTACACAGATACGCAGTATTTT. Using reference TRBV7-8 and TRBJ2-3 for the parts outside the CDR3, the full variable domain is GAGVSQSPRYKVAKRGQDVALRCDPISGHVSLFWYQQALGQGPEFLTYFQNEAQLDKSGLPSDRFFAERPEGSVSTLKIQRTQQEDSAVYLCASSSGLAGYTDTQYFGPGTRLTVL.